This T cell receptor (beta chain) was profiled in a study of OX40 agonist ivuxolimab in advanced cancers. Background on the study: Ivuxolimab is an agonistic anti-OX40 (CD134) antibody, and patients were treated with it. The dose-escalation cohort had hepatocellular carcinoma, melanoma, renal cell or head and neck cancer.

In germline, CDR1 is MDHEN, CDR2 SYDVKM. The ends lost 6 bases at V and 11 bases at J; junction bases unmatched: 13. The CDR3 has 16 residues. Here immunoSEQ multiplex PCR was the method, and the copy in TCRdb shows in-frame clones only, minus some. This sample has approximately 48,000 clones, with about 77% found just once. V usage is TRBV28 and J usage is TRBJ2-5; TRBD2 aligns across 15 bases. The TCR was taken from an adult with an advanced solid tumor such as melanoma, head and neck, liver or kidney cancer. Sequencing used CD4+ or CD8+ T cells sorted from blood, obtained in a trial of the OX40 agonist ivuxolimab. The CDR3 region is CASSPWTSGRAGEQYF. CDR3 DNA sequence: TGTGCCAGCAGCCCTTGGACTAGCGGGAGGGCCGGGGAGCAGTACTTC.